The rows below give T cell receptor beta chains drawn from one sample of a study of naive and memory T cell subsets. MiXCR, run by TCRdb on the 5' RACE reads, gives a single entry per CDR3 protein. The table lists about 62,000 distinct CDR3 sequences, approximately 8% of them singletons. These receptors were obtained from a female donor in good health. CDR3s include the opening cysteine and the closing phenylalanine or tryptophan. Each record gives: clone size, D gene, V gene, J gene, CDR3 protein, CDR3 DNA. D genes are given only for firm matches. Not every row has a clone size; where given, it reads once, few, many or a size class.

medium-sized	NA	TRBV14	TRBJ1-1	CASSQGVPGSTEAFF	TGTGCCAGCAGCCAAGGAGTTCCGGGTAGCACTGAAGCTTTCTTT
few	NA	TRBV6-5	TRBJ2-7	CASRNGHAYEQYF	TGTGCCAGCAGAAATGGGCATGCCTACGAGCAGTACTTC
NA	NA	TRBV6-4	TRBJ2-4	CASLRAEVIAKNIQYF	TGTGCCAGTCTTAGGGCGGAAGTAATAGCCAAAAACATTCAGTACTTC
NA	TRBD2	TRBV11-2	TRBJ2-6	CASLNSGRATGANVLTF	TGTGCCAGCCTTAATAGCGGGAGGGCCACTGGGGCCAACGTCCTGACTTTC
NA	NA	TRBV13	TRBJ1-1	CASSYGPEAFF	TGTGCCAGCAGCTACGGACCTGAAGCTTTCTTT
few	NA	TRBV7-9	TRBJ2-2	CASSLSATGELFF	TGTGCCAGCAGCCTTAGTGCCACCGGGGAGCTGTTTTTT
few	NA	TRBV20-1	TRBJ1-6	CSATRGSYNSPLHF	TGCAGTGCTACCAGAGGAAGCTATAATTCACCCCTCCACTTT
few	NA	TRBV4-1	TRBJ2-6	CASSRFDGSGANVLTF	TGCGCCAGCAGTCGATTCGACGGGTCTGGGGCCAACGTCCTGACTTTC
many	NA	TRBV28	TRBJ1-6	CACLLNPSSYNSPLHF	TGTGCCTGCCTCTTGAATCCCAGCTCCTATAATTCACCCCTCCACTTT
NA	NA	TRBV28	TRBJ2-3	CASSVGRTDTQYF	TGTGCCAGCAGTGTGGGCCGCACAGATACGCAGTATTTT
NA	TRBD1	TRBV2	TRBJ2-5	CASSAGQGGPETQYF	TGTGCCAGCAGTGCTGGACAGGGAGGACCAGAGACCCAGTACTTC
few	NA	TRBV5-1	TRBJ2-7	CASSQGWGNEQYF	TGCGCCAGCAGCCAGGGATGGGGCAACGAGCAGTACTTC
few	TRBD1	TRBV12-5	TRBJ2-7	CASGTPTGPSYEQYF	TGTGCTAGTGGTACACCGACAGGGCCCTCCTACGAGCAGTACTTC
many	TRBD1	TRBV28	TRBJ2-1	CASRRQGFYNEQFF	TGTGCCAGCAGGAGACAGGGGTTTTACAATGAGCAGTTCTTC
few	NA	TRBV11-2	TRBJ2-1	CASSSTFNNEQFF	TGTGCCAGCAGCTCCACATTCAACAATGAGCAGTTCTTC
NA	NA	TRBV7-3	TRBJ2-7	CASSLKAGRYEQYF	TGTGCCAGCAGCTTAAAGGCGGGGCGCTACGAGCAGTACTTC
NA	TRBD2	TRBV18	TRBJ2-4	CASSPPSRGGASMENIQYF	TGTGCCAGCTCACCACCTTCTCGGGGGGGTGCCAGTATGGAAAACATTCAGTACTTC
many	TRBD2	TRBV7-9	TRBJ2-1	CASSSSGGAYNEQFF	TGTGCCAGCAGCTCGAGCGGGGGGGCTTACAATGAGCAGTTCTTC
few	TRBD1	TRBV10-3	TRBJ2-7	CAISARDSNYEQYF	TGTGCCATCAGTGCCCGGGACAGCAACTACGAGCAGTACTTC
few	NA	TRBV20-1	TRBJ2-1	CSASGTPPYNEQFF	TGCAGTGCTAGTGGGACCCCCCCTTACAATGAGCAGTTCTTC
NA	NA	TRBV3-1	TRBJ2-1	CASSQETGTINEQFF	TGTGCCAGCAGCCAAGAAACGGGGACCATCAATGAGCAGTTCTTC
few	TRBD2	TRBV20-1	TRBJ2-7	CSARDPSLAGEKNEQYF	TGCAGTGCTAGAGACCCCTCTTTAGCGGGAGAGAAAAACGAGCAGTACTTC
NA	NA	TRBV12-3/TRBV12-4	TRBJ1-5	CASSLQGDQPQHF	TGTGCCAGCAGTTTACAGGGAGATCAGCCCCAGCATTTT
few	NA	TRBV12-3/TRBV12-4	TRBJ1-5	CASSLRSRGLNQPQHF	TGTGCCAGCAGTCTCCGGAGCAGGGGTCTCAATCAGCCCCAGCATTTT
few	NA	TRBV29-1	TRBJ2-7	CSATRGGTREQYF	TGCAGCGCCACCCGTGGAGGTACTAGGGAGCAGTACTTC
NA	NA	TRBV29-1	TRBJ2-7	CGVGTYSYEQYF	TGCGGCGTCGGGACGTACTCCTACGAGCAGTACTTC
NA	NA	TRBV27	TRBJ2-1	CASSFRVYSYNEQFF	TGTGCCAGCAGTTTCCGCGTCTACTCCTACAATGAGCAGTTCTTC
many	NA	TRBV12-3/TRBV12-4	TRBJ1-5	CASSLRGAFQPQHF	TGTGCCAGCAGTTTAAGGGGGGCTTTTCAGCCCCAGCATTTT
many	NA	TRBV10-3	TRBJ2-5	CAISVGGGQETQYF	TGTGCCATCAGTGTGGGTGGCGGCCAAGAGACCCAGTACTTC
many	NA	TRBV14	TRBJ1-6	CASSHNWGSSYNSPLHF	TGTGCCAGCAGCCACAACTGGGGGAGCTCCTATAATTCACCCCTCCACTTT
few	NA	TRBV12-3/TRBV12-4	TRBJ1-1	CASSLWKGTRTEAFF	TGTGCCAGCAGTTTATGGAAAGGGACCCGGACTGAAGCTTTCTTT
few	NA	TRBV27	TRBJ1-2	CASSLSRAYGYTF	TGTGCCAGCAGTTTATCGAGGGCTTATGGCTACACCTTC
many	NA	TRBV29-1	TRBJ1-1	CSVVLMRHTEAFF	TGCAGCGTGGTCCTCATGCGGCACACTGAAGCTTTCTTT
many	NA	TRBV30	TRBJ2-5	CASLAEETQYF	TGTGCGTCCTTGGCCGAGGAGACCCAGTACTTC
NA	TRBD1	TRBV5-1	TRBJ1-1	CASTPGGLGTEAFF	TGCGCCAGCACCCCAGGGGGCTTGGGCACTGAAGCTTTCTTT
many	TRBD1	TRBV29-1	TRBJ1-1	CSARGRKGAQGYTEAFF	TGCAGCGCCCGGGGGCGTAAGGGGGCGCAGGGCTACACTGAAGCTTTCTTT
few	NA	TRBV5-5	TRBJ1-1	CASSADRNTEAFF	TGTGCCAGCAGCGCTGACAGAAACACTGAAGCTTTCTTT
few	NA	TRBV5-1	TRBJ2-2	CASSVGRTGEELFF	TGCGCCAGCAGCGTGGGCCGAACAGGCGAGGAGCTGTTTTTT
few	NA	TRBV6-2/TRBV6-3	TRBJ2-3	CASRESGTPDTQYF	TGTGCCAGCAGGGAATCCGGGACTCCAGATACGCAGTATTTT
few	NA	TRBV19	TRBJ1-5	CASSIDTGVYSNQPQHF	TGTGCCAGTAGTATCGACACTGGAGTTTATAGCAATCAGCCCCAGCATTTT
NA	NA	TRBV6-5	TRBJ1-2	CASSYSSTGNYGYTF	TGTGCCAGCAGTTACAGTTCTACAGGGAACTATGGCTACACCTTC
few	TRBD1	TRBV19	TRBJ2-7	CASSTGVGSYEQYF	TGTGCCAGTAGCACAGGGGTAGGGTCCTACGAGCAGTACTTC
NA	NA	TRBV12-3/TRBV12-4	TRBJ2-3	CASTLWGRGQTSTDTQYF	TGTGCCAGCACCCTCTGGGGGCGGGGTCAAACTAGCACAGATACGCAGTATTTT
few	TRBD2	TRBV6-5	TRBJ2-1	CASSYYSGRAREQFF	TGTGCCAGCAGTTACTATAGCGGGAGGGCTAGGGAGCAGTTCTTC
NA	NA	TRBV9	TRBJ2-2	CASSVALVNTGELFF	TGTGCCAGCAGCGTAGCTCTAGTTAACACCGGGGAGCTGTTTTTT
NA	NA	TRBV2	TRBJ1-5	CASMPEHEQPQHF	TGTGCCAGCATGCCTGAACATGAACAGCCCCAGCATTTT